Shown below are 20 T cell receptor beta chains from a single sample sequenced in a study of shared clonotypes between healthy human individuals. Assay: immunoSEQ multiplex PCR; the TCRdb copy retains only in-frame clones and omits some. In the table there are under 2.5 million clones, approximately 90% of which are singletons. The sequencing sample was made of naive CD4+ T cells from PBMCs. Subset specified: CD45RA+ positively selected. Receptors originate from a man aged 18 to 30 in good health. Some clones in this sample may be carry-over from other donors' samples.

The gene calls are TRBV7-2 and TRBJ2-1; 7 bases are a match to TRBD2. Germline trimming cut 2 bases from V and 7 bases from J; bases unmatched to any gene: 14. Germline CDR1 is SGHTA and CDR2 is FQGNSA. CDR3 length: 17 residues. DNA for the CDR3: TGTGCCAGCAGCTTAATGTCCGCCCCCGCTAGCGGAAATGAGCAGTTCTTC. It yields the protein CASSLMSAPASGNEQFF.

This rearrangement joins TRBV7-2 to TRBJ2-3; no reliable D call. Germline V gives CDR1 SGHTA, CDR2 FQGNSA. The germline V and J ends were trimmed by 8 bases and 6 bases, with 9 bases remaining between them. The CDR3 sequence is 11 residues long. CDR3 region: CASRLADTQYF. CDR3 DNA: TGTGCCAGCCGGCTGGCGGATACGCAGTATTTT.

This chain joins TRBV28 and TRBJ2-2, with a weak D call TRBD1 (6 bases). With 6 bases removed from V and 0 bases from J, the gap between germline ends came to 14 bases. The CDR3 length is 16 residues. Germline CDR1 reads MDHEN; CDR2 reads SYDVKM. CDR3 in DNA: TGTGCCAGCAGACTATTACAGGGATCGAACACCGGGGAGCTGTTTTTT. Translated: CASRLLQGSNTGELFF.

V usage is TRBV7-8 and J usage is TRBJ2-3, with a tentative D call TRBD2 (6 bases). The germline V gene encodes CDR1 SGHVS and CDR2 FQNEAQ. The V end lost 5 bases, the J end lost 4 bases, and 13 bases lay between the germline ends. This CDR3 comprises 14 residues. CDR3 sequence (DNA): TGTGCCAGCAGCCGGTTTCTAGCGTCAGATACGCAGTATTTT. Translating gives CASSRFLASDTQYF.

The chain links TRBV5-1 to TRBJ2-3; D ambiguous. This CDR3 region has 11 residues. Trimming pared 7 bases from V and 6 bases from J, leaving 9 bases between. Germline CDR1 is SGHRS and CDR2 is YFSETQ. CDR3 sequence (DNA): TGCGCCAGCGGGTCGGCGGATACGCAGTATTTT. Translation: CASGSADTQYF.

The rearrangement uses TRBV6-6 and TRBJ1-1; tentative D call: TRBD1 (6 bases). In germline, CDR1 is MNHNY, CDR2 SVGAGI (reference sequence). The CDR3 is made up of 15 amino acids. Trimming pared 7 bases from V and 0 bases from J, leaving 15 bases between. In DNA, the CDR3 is TGTGCCAGCACCCCGGGGGGCAAAATGAACACTGAAGCTTTCTTT. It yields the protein CASTPGGKMNTEAFF.

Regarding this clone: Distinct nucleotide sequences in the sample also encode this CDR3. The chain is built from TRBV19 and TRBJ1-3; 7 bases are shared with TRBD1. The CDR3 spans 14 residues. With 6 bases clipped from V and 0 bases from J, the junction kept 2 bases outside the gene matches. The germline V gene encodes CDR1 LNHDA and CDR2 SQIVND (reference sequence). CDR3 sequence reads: CASRAGGSGNTIYF. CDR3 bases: TGTGCCAGTAGAGCAGGGGGCTCTGGAAACACCATATATTTT.

The CDR3 sequence is CASSRANEQFF. In DNA form, the CDR3 reads TGTGCCAGCTCAAGGGCCAATGAGCAGTTCTTC. The V gene is TRBV6-1, the J gene TRBJ2-1; D gene uncertain. Per the germline V gene, CDR1 is MNHNS and CDR2 is SASEGT. V was cut by 8 bases and J by 6 bases, with 8 bases left in between. This CDR3 region has 11 residues.

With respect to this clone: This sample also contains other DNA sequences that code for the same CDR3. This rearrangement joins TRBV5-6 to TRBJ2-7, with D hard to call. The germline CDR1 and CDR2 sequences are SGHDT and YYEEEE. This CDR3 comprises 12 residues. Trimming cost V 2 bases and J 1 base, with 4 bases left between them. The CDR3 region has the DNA TGTGCCAGCAGCTTATCTTCCTACGAGCAGTACTTC. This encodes CASSLSSYEQYF.

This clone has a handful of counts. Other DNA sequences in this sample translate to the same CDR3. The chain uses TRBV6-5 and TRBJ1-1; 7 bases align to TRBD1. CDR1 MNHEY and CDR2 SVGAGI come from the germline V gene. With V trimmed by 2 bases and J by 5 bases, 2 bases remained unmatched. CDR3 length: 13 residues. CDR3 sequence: CASSYGRGTEAFF. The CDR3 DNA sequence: TGTGCCAGCAGTTACGGCAGGGGGACTGAAGCTTTCTTT.

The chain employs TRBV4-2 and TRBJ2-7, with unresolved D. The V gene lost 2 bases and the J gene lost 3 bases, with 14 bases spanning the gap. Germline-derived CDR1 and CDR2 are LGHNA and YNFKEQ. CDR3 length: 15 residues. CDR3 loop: CASSQLFGLHYEQYF. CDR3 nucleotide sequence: TGTGCCAGCAGCCAATTGTTCGGCCTCCACTACGAGCAGTACTTC.

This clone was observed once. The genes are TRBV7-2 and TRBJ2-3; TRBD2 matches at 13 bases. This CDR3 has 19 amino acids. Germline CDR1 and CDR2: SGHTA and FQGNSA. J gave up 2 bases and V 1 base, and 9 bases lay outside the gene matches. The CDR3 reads CASSLGGLAGWWNTDTQYF. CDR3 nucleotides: TGTGCCAGCAGCTTAGGGGGACTAGCGGGATGGTGGAACACAGATACGCAGTATTTT.

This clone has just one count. The chain's CDR3 is CASSLSGQGNYGYTF. CDR3 nucleotide sequence: TGCGCCAGCAGCCTGTCGGGACAGGGAAACTATGGCTACACCTTC. V gene TRBV4-1 combines with J gene TRBJ1-2, with 9 bases aligning to TRBD1. CDR3 length equals 15 residues. The germline V gene has CDR1 MGHRA and CDR2 YSYEKL. Trimming took 4 bases from V and 2 from J; bases not matched to a gene: 5.

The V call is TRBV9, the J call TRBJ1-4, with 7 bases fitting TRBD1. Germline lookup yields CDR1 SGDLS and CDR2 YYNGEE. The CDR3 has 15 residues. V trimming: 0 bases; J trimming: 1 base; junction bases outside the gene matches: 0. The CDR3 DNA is TGTGCCAGCAGCGTAGGGGACAGAACTAATGAAAAACTGTTTTTT. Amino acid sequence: CASSVGDRTNEKLFF.

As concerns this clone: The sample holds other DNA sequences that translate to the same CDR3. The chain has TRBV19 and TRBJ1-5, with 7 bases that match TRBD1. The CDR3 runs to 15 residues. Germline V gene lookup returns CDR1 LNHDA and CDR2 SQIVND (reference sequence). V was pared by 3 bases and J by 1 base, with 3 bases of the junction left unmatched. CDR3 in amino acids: CASSIRTGSNQPQHF. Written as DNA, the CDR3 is TGTGCCAGTAGTATCCGGACAGGAAGCAATCAGCCCCAGCATTTT.

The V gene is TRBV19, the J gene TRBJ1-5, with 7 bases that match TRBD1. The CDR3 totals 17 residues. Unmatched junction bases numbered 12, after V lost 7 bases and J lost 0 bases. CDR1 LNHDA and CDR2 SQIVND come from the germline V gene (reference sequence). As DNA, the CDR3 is TGTGCCAGTACCAGGCGGGGGACAGCCCATAGCAATCAGCCCCAGCATTTT. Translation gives CASTRRGTAHSNQPQHF.

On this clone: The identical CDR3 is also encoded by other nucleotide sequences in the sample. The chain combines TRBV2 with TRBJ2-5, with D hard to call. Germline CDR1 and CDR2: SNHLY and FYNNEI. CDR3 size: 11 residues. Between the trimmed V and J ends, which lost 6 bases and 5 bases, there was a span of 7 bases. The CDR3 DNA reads TGTGCCAGCAGGGTGGGTGAGACCCAGTACTTC. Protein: CASRVGETQYF.

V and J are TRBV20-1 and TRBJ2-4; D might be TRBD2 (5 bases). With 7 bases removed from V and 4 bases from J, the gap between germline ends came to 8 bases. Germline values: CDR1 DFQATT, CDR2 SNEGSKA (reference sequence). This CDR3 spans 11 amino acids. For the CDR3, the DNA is TGCAGTGTAGGCGGGAAAAACATTCAGTACTTC. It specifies CSVGGKNIQYF.

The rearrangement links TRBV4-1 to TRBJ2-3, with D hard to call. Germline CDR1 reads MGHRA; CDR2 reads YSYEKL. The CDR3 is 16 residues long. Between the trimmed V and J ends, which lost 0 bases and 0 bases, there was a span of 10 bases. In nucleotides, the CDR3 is TGCGCCAGCAGCCAAGATGCTAGAAGAAGCACAGATACGCAGTATTTT. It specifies CASSQDARRSTDTQYF.

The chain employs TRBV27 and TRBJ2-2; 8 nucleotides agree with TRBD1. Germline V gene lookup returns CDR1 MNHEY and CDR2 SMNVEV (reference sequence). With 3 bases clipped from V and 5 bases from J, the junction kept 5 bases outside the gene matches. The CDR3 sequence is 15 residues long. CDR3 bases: TGTGCCAGCAGTTTGTCCGGGACAGGAACCGGGGAGCTGTTTTTT. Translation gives CASSLSGTGTGELFF.